Each of the 4 T cell receptor beta chains below was sequenced from the same sample in a study of blood T cell repertoires in COVID-19. Some clones are missing from TCRdb's copy, which holds only in-frame ones; the method was immunoSEQ multiplex PCR. The repertoire holds 340,000 or so clones, with roughly 85% as singletons. Material for sequencing was PBMCs or T cells enriched from blood (not recorded which). All receptors come from a woman in her forties with acute COVID-19.

This clone was counted a single time. The chain has TRBV18 and TRBJ1-2; possibly TRBD1 for D (5 bases). The germline V and J ends were trimmed by 4 bases and 5 bases, with 17 bases remaining between them. The CDR3 covers 15 residues. Germline CDR1 KGHSH, CDR2 LQKENI. The DNA of the CDR3 is TGTGCCAGCTCACGCGGGGCGGAAGAGGGTTATGGCTACACCTTC. It yields the protein CASSRGAEEGYGYTF.

The chain couples TRBV5-1 to TRBJ2-1, with 8 bases identical to TRBD2. V was clipped by 0 bases and J by 4 bases; unmatched bases: 6. The CDR3 extends over 16 amino acids. Germline CDR1 SGHRS, CDR2 YFSETQ. The CDR3 region has the DNA TGCGCCAGCAGCTTGGGTCGACTAGCGACATACAATGAGCAGTTCTTC. The encoded protein is CASSLGRLATYNEQFF.

The gene calls are TRBV4-3 and TRBJ1-6; TRBD1 matches 7 bases. The germline V gene encodes CDR1 LGHNA and CDR2 YSLEER. The CDR3 runs 14 residues. Losses at the gene ends were 1 base for V and 8 bases for J; bases not matched to a gene: 2. The CDR3 DNA is TGCGCCAGCAGCCAAGGGGACAGCTATTCACCCCTCCACTTT. Its protein is CASSQGDSYSPLHF.

The chain joins TRBV28 to TRBJ2-1, with a tentative D call TRBD2 (6 bases). Germline V gene lookup returns CDR1 MDHEN and CDR2 SYDVKM. The V gene lost 5 bases and the J gene lost 5 bases, with 13 bases spanning the gap. The CDR3 length is 14 residues. CDR3 in amino acids: CASSVRDSDNEQFF. As DNA, the CDR3 is TGTGCCAGCAGTGTCCGGGACTCGGACAATGAGCAGTTCTTC.